This paragraph reports one T cell receptor (beta chain). Its antigen is not identified. CDR1 and CDR2 (germline): SGHVS, FQNEAQ. V was trimmed by 6 bases and J by 1 base, leaving 12 bases between them. The CDR3 is 14 amino acids. The sample is drawn from a study of cytomegalovirus exposure and HLA in healthy donors. Findings and caveats of the study: In vitro testing confirmed a few CMV-associated chains as specific for CMV antigens. Beyond CMV serostatus, there was no information to go on about immune exposure. A prior analysis recorded that most TCR beta V segments were productive about 87% or about 30% of the time.

The PCR made use of 60 Vbeta and 13 Jbeta primers. This table comes from immunoSEQ multiplex PCR, and its TCRdb copy is limited to in-frame clones, with some not included. The table shows 150,000 or so clones, with around 80% occurring only once. The clonotype comes from a middle-aged woman in good health and CMV-seronegative. The chain combines TRBV7-8 with TRBJ1-1; D is uncertain. The source material was PBMCs. This chain's CDR3 is CASSNVQQNTEAFF. The CDR3 DNA reads as TGTGCCAGCAGTAATGTACAGCAGAACACTGAAGCTTTCTTT.